This entry lists 25 T cell receptor beta chains sequenced from one sample in a study of cytomegalovirus exposure and HLA in healthy donors. Data came from immunoSEQ multiplex PCR; TCRdb stores just in-frame clones and leaves some out. The sample includes 350,000 or so clones, approximately 90% of them seen just once. The sample was PBMCs. These receptor sequences come from a young woman in good health and CMV-seronegative.

This clone was counted only a few times. The genes are TRBV5-6 and TRBJ1-2; D is unclear. Between the trimmed V and J ends, which lost 3 bases and 5 bases, there was a span of 8 bases. Germline V gives CDR1 SGHDT, CDR2 YYEEEE. The CDR3 spans 12 residues. CDR3 coding DNA: TGTGCCAGCAGCTCCACAGAGTATGGCTACACCTTC. Its translation: CASSSTEYGYTF.

This clone occurred once. The gene calls are TRBV9 and TRBJ2-7; D perhaps matches TRBD2 (6 bases). Germline CDR1 is SGDLS and CDR2 is YYNGEE. The CDR3 totals 16 residues. Trimming left V 0 bases short and J 5 bases short, with 18 bases between. The DNA for the CDR3 is TGTGCCAGCAGCGTAGGTATAGGACTATCTTTGGACGAGCAGTACTTC. Amino acids: CASSVGIGLSLDEQYF. The full variable domain, its missing parts supplied by reference TRBV9 and TRBJ2-7, is DSGVTQTPKHLITATGQRVTLRCSPRSGDLSVYWYQQSLDQGLQFLIQYYNGEERAKGNILERFSAQQFPDLHSELNLSSLELGDSALYFCASSVGIGLSLDEQYFGPGTRLTVT.

The chain recombines TRBV5-1 with TRBJ1-4, with D perhaps TRBD1 (5 bases). V was cut by 3 bases and J by 1 base, with 10 bases left in between. Germline CDR1 is SGHRS and CDR2 is YFSETQ. The CDR3 length is 15 residues. The CDR3 protein is CASSSPGLTNEKLFF. CDR3 sequence (DNA): TGCGCCAGCAGCTCCCCAGGGTTAACTAATGAAAAACTGTTTTTT. Filled out from reference TRBV5-1 and TRBJ1-4, the complete variable domain reads KAGVTQTPRYLIKTRGQQVTLSCSPISGHRSVSWYQQTPGQGLQFLFEYFSETQRNKGNFPGRFSGRQFSNSRSEMNVSTLELGDSALYLCASSSPGLTNEKLFFGSGTQLSVL.

The CDR3 loop reads CASSSQETQYF. CDR3 nucleotide sequence: TGTGCCAGCAGTTCTCAAGAGACCCAGTACTTC. The V gene is TRBV28, the J gene TRBJ2-5, with D uncertain. From germline, CDR1 is MDHEN and CDR2 SYDVKM. This CDR3 contains 11 residues. The V gene lost 4 bases and the J gene lost 2 bases, with 2 bases spanning the gap.

The V and J genes are TRBV10-2 and TRBJ1-5; D possibly corresponds to TRBD1 (5 bases). Between the trimmed V and J ends, which lost 4 bases and 4 bases, there was a span of 17 bases. CDR1 and CDR2 from the germline V gene are WSHSY and SAAADI. The CDR3 sequence is 16 residues long. The CDR3 reads CASSAGGGPDNQPQHF. The CDR3 DNA reads TGCGCCAGCAGTGCGGGGGGAGGGCCGGATAATCAGCCCCAGCATTTT.

The V gene is TRBV6-5, the J gene TRBJ2-1; 7 bases agree with TRBD1. The germline gives CDR1 MNHEY, CDR2 SVGAGI. This CDR3 is 16 amino acids long. Losses at the gene ends were 3 bases for V and 0 bases for J; bases not matched to a gene: 5. The CDR3 region has the DNA TGTGCCAGCAGTTATTTGACAGGGAGCTCCTACAATGAGCAGTTCTTC. Protein: CASSYLTGSSYNEQFF.

The chain links TRBV28 to TRBJ1-4; TRBD1 matches 8 bases. The CDR3 totals 13 residues. Germline V gives CDR1 MDHEN, CDR2 SYDVKM. Trimming took 8 bases from V and 7 from J; bases not matched to a gene: 6. The CDR3 coding sequence is TGTGCCAGCTCAGGGGGCGCGGGTGAAAAACTGTTTTTT. Encoded protein: CASSGGAGEKLFF.

J is TRBJ2-7 and V is TRBV2, with 13 bases matching TRBD2. The CDR3 runs 20 residues. Germline lookup yields CDR1 SNHLY and CDR2 FYNNEI. The junction had 20 bases not matched to a gene; V was cut back by 4 bases and J by 5 bases. CDR3 amino acids: CASSGLIAGTSGAPGDEQYF. For the CDR3, the DNA is TGTGCCAGCAGTGGGCTGATCGCCGGGACTAGCGGGGCCCCCGGGGACGAGCAGTACTTC.

The CDR3 loop is CASSFLDRVGYTF. For the CDR3, the DNA is TGTGCCAGCAGTTTCCTTGACAGGGTAGGCTACACCTTC. The chain is built from TRBV27 and TRBJ1-2, with TRBD1 matching 7 bases. Trimming removed 3 bases from V and 8 bases from J; junction bases left unmatched: 6. The CDR3 contains 13 residues. Germline-derived CDR1 and CDR2 are MNHEY and SMNVEV (reference sequence).

This chain links TRBV28 with TRBJ2-7; weak D call: TRBD2 (5 bases). The CDR3 has 11 residues. V was shortened by 7 bases and J by 2 bases, with 6 bases between the two germline ends. Germline V gene sequence: CDR1 MDHEN, CDR2 SYDVKM. CDR3 sequence reads: CASNGAYEQYF. For the CDR3, the DNA is TGTGCCAGCAACGGGGCCTACGAGCAGTACTTC.

This clone was counted a few times. The chain employs TRBV6-5 and TRBJ2-7, with D perhaps TRBD2 (6 bases). This CDR3 is 13 amino acids long. Germline assignment: CDR1 MNHEY and CDR2 SVGAGI. The V gene lost 6 bases and the J gene lost 0 bases, with 9 bases spanning the gap. The CDR3 DNA is TGTGCCAGCAGCCTCGGGAGCTCCTACGAGCAGTACTTC. It translates to CASSLGSSYEQYF.

The rearrangement links TRBV7-8 to TRBJ2-7, with D possibly matching TRBD1 (6 bases). CDR1 and CDR2 (germline): SGHVS, FQNEAQ. CDR3 length: 14 amino acids. Trimming took 7 bases from V and 0 from J, leaving 13 bases between them. In nucleotides, the CDR3 is TGTGCCAGCACAATACAGGGTAGCTCCTACGAGCAGTACTTC. Translation gives CASTIQGSSYEQYF.

This clone was seen a few times. V and J are TRBV4-2 and TRBJ1-1, with TRBD1 as a possible D gene (5 bases). CDR3 length: 14 residues. With 1 base removed from V and 1 base from J, the gap between germline ends came to 7 bases. Germline assignment: CDR1 LGHNA and CDR2 YNFKEQ. The CDR3 DNA reads as TGTGCCAGCAGCCAAGGACAGCCGAACACTGAAGCTTTCTTT. As protein: CASSQGQPNTEAFF.

Note on this clone: A much larger clone differs by one base, so this may be a read error. This sample also contains other DNA sequences that code for the same CDR3. The chain links TRBV7-6 to TRBJ2-7; D not certain. Looked up from germline, CDR1 is SGHVS and CDR2 is FNYEAQ. Trimming took 6 bases from V and 3 from J, leaving 6 bases between them. The CDR3 runs 11 residues. The CDR3 DNA sequence: TGTGCCAGCAGTTCACACTACGAGCAGTACTTC. Its protein is CASSSHYEQYF.

This clone has just a few counts. This chain joins TRBV4-3 and TRBJ1-2, with 7 bases fitting TRBD1. V lost 3 bases and J lost 6; bases outside the gene matches: 7. Germline V lookup: CDR1 LGHNA, CDR2 YSLEER. The CDR3 has 14 residues. The CDR3 is CASSHLTGVDGYTF. The CDR3 nucleotides read TGCGCCAGCAGCCACCTAACAGGGGTGGATGGCTACACCTTC.

This chain links TRBV5-1 with TRBJ1-2; 8 bases align to TRBD1. The CDR3 extends over 15 amino acids. J was trimmed by 5 bases and V by 0 bases; bases with no gene match: 6. Germline assignment: CDR1 SGHRS and CDR2 YFSETQ. In nucleotides, the CDR3 is TGCGCCAGCAGCTTGGGGACTACAGGGGGGTATGGCTACACCTTC. Residues: CASSLGTTGGYGYTF. The variable domain in full, with the rest retrieved from reference TRBV5-1 and TRBJ1-2, is KAGVTQTPRYLIKTRGQQVTLSCSPISGHRSVSWYQQTPGQGLQFLFEYFSETQRNKGNFPGRFSGRQFSNSRSEMNVSTLELGDSALYLCASSLGTTGGYGYTFGSGTRLTVV.

The genes are TRBV7-9 and TRBJ1-5; TRBD1 matches at 7 bases. The germline gives CDR1 SEHNR, CDR2 FQNEAQ (reference sequence). This CDR3 spans 16 amino acids. The junction had 11 bases not matched to a gene; V was cut back by 5 bases and J by 4 bases. The CDR3 DNA follows: TGTGCCAGCAGCCCACCCGGCAGGGGGGATAATCAGCCCCAGCATTTT. Translating it yields CASSPPGRGDNQPQHF.

The rearrangement uses TRBV29-1 and TRBJ2-4, with 9 bases that match TRBD1. Germline V gene sequence: CDR1 SQVTM, CDR2 ANQGSEA. The CDR3 extends over 14 amino acids. V dropped 6 bases and J dropped 9; count of bases not matched to a gene: 12. CDR3 nucleotide sequence: TGCAGCGTCGGACAGGGGAGTAGGGTCGGCATTCAGTACTTC. Translation gives CSVGQGSRVGIQYF.

Only one count was recorded for this clone. The chain uses TRBV4-3 and TRBJ2-5, with a tentative D call TRBD2 (6 bases). The V gene lost 4 bases and the J gene lost 4 bases, with 22 bases spanning the gap. Germline V gene data show CDR1 as LGHNA and CDR2 as YSLEER. This CDR3 has 17 amino acids. CDR3 sequence: CASSRQIGTGASETQYF. CDR3 DNA sequence: TGCGCCAGCAGCCGACAAATTGGAACGGGAGCGTCAGAGACCCAGTACTTC.

V usage is TRBV5-8 and J usage is TRBJ1-5, with 10 bases aligning to TRBD1. V lost 3 bases and J lost 7; bases outside the gene matches: 4. The germline gives CDR1 SGHTS, CDR2 YDEGEE. This CDR3 contains 14 residues. CDR3 region: CASSWDRGGQPQHF. The CDR3 region has the DNA TGTGCCAGCAGCTGGGACAGGGGTGGGCAGCCCCAGCATTTT.

This rearrangement joins TRBV11-2 to TRBJ2-7; D is perhaps TRBD2 (6 bases). CDR1 and CDR2 (germline): SGHAT, FQNNGV. Trimming took off 1 base at V and 9 bases at J, with 13 bases between the two ends. The CDR3 length is 13 residues. CDR3 amino acids: CASSLVGGQWQYF. For the CDR3, the DNA is TGTGCCAGCAGCTTAGTCGGAGGGCAGTGGCAGTACTTC.

The chain combines TRBV6-5 with TRBJ2-1; 11 positions match TRBD2. Germline CDR1 reads MNHEY; CDR2 reads SVGAGI. The J segment lost 6 bases and the V segment lost 5 bases, leaving 6 bases of the junction unmatched. The CDR3 length is 15 residues. This chain's CDR3 is CASSMTSGAINEQFF. The CDR3 bases are TGTGCCAGCAGTATGACTAGCGGGGCGATCAATGAGCAGTTCTTC.

This chain links TRBV7-9 with TRBJ2-2; D perhaps matches TRBD2 (6 bases). CDR1 is SEHNR, CDR2 FQNEAQ, per germline (reference sequence). V was cut by 1 base and J by 6 bases, with 15 bases left in between. This CDR3 spans 16 amino acids. The DNA for the CDR3 is TGTGCCAGCAGCTTAGGAACCATGGGAGGTGCCGGGGAGCTGTTTTTT. This codes for CASSLGTMGGAGELFF.

CDR3 coding DNA: TGCAGCGTTGGGGGCAGGGTTTACACTGAAGCTTTCTTT. It yields the protein CSVGGRVYTEAFF. This rearrangement joins TRBV29-1 to TRBJ1-1; D perhaps matches TRBD1 (5 bases). CDR3 length: 13 amino acids. Germline V lookup: CDR1 SQVTM, CDR2 ANQGSEA. The ends were cut back, 4 bases at V and 3 bases at J, with 12 bases in the middle.

The V gene is TRBV25-1, the J gene TRBJ1-2; D is ambiguous. Germline V gene data show CDR1 as MGHDK and CDR2 as SYGVNS. The CDR3 consists of 13 residues. The V gene lost 6 bases and the J gene lost 4 bases, with 12 bases spanning the gap. CDR3 amino acids: CASSLTEFYGYTF. The CDR3, as DNA: TGTGCCAGCAGCCTTACAGAATTCTATGGCTACACCTTC.